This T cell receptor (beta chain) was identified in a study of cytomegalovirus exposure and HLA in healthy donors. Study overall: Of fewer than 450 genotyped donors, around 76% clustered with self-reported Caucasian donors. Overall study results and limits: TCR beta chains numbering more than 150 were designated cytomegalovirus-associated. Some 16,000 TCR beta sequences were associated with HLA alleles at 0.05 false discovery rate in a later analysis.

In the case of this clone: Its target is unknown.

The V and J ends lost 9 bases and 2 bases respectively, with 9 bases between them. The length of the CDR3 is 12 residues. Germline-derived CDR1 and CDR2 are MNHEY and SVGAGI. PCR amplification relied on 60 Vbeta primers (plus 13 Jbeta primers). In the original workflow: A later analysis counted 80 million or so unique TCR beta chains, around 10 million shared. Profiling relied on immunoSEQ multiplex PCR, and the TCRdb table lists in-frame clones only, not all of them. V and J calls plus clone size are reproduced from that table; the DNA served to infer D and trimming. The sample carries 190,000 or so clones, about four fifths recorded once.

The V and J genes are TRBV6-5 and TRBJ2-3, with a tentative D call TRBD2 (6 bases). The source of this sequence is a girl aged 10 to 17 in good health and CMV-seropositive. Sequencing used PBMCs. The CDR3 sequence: CASRGTTDTQYF. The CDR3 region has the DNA TGTGCCAGTCGGGGGACCACAGATACGCAGTATTTT.